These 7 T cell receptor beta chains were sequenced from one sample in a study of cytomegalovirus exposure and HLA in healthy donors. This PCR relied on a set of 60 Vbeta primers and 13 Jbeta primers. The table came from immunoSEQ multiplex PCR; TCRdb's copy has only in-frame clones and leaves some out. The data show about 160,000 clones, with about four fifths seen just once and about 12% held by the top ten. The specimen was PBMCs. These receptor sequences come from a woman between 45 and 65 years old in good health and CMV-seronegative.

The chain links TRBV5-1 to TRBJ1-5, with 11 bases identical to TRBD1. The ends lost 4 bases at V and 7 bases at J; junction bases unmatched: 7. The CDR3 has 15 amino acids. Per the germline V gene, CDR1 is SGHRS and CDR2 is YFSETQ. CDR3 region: CASSPGTGGGQPQHF. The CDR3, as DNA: TGCGCCAGCAGCCCCGGGACAGGGGGAGGACAGCCCCAGCATTTT.

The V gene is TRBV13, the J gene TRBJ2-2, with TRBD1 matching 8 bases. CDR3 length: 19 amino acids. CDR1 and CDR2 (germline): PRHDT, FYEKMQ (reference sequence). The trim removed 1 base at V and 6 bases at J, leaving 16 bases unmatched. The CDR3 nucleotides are TGTGCCAGCAGCTTAGCCGGGACAGGCGTTTTAGTCAGTGCCGGGGAGCTGTTTTTT. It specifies CASSLAGTGVLVSAGELFF.

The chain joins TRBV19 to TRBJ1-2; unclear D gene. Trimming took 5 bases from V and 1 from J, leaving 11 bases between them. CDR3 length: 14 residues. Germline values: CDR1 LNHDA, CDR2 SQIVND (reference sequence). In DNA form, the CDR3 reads TGTGCCAGTAGTCCCCAAGCTGTTAACTATGGCTACACCTTC. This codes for CASSPQAVNYGYTF.

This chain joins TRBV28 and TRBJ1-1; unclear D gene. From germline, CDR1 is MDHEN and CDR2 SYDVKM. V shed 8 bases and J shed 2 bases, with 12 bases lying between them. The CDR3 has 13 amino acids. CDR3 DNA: TGTGCCAGCGGCAGTTTGATTAACACTGAAGCTTTCTTT. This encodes CASGSLINTEAFF.

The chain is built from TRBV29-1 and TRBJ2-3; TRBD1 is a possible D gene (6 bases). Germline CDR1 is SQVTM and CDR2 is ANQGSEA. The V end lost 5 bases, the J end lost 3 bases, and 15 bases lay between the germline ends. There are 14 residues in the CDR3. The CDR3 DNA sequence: TGCAGCGTTCAGAAGGTAGGGGGAACAGATACGCAGTATTTT. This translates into CSVQKVGGTDTQYF.

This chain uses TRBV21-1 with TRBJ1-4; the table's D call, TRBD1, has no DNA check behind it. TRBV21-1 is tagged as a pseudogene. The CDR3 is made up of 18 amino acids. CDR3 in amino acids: CASSKEGSTGTRNEKLFF. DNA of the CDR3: TGTGCCAGCAGCAAAGAGGGGTCAACCGGGACAAGGAATGAAAAACTGTTTTTT.

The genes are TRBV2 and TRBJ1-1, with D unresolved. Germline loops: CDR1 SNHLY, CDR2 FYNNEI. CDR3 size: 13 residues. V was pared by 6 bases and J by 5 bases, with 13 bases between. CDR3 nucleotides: TGTGCCAGCAGGGTCGAGGGCGGGACTGAAGCTTTCTTT. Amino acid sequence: CASRVEGGTEAFF.